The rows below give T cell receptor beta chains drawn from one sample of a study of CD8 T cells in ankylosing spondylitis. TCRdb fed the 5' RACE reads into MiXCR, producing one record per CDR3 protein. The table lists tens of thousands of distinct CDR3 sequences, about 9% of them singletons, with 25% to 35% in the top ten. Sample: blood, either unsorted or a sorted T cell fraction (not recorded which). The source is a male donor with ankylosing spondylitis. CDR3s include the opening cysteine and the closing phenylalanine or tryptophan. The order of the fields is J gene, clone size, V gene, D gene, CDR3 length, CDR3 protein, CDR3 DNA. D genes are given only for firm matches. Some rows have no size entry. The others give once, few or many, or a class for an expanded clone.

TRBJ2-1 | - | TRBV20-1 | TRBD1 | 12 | CSARTGVNEQFF | TGCAGTGCTAGGACAGGGGTGAATGAGCAGTTCTTC
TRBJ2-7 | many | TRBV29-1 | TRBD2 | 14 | CSVPGTSGRYEQYF | TGCAGCGTCCCTGGGACTAGCGGGAGGTACGAGCAGTACTTC
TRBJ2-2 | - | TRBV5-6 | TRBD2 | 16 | CASSASGRVHTGELFF | TGTGCCAGCAGCGCAAGCGGGAGGGTACACACCGGGGAGCTGTTTTTT
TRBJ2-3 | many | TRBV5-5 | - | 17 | CASSLNPPWGRTDTQYF | TGTGCCAGCAGCTTGAATCCTCCGTGGGGGAGAACAGATACGCAGTATTTT
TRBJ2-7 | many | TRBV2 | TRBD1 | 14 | CASRGTGGFYEQYF | TGTGCCAGCAGGGGGACAGGGGGCTTTTACGAGCAGTACTTC
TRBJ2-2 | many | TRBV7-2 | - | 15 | CASSPRDPRTGELFF | TGTGCCAGCAGCCCCCGGGACCCGAGGACCGGGGAGCTGTTTTTT
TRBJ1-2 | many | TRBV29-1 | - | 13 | CSVVGSVDYGYTF | TGCAGCGTTGTCGGCAGCGTTGACTATGGCTACACCTTC
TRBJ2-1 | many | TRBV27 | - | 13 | CASSFLLDNEQFF | TGTGCCAGCAGTTTCCTACTTGACAATGAGCAGTTCTTC
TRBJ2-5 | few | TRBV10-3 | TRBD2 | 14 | CAISLLAGVETQYF | TGTGCCATCAGTCTACTAGCGGGAGTAGAGACCCAGTACTTC
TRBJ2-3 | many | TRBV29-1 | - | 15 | CSVEDRGSTSDTQYF | TGCAGCGTTGAAGATCGGGGGAGTACATCCGATACGCAGTATTTT
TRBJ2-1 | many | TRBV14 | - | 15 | CASSQEATSYNEQFF | TGTGCCAGCAGCCAAGAGGCCACTTCCTACAATGAGCAGTTCTTC
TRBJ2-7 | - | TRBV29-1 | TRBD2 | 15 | CSVLGTSGSPYEQYF | TGCAGCGTGTTAGGGACTAGCGGGAGCCCCTACGAGCAGTACTTC
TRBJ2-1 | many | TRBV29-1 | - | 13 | CSARSRTYNEQFF | TGCAGCGCCAGATCCAGGACATACAATGAGCAGTTCTTC
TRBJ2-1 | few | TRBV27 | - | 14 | CASSLGGGVGEQFF | TGTGCCAGCAGTCTGGGGGGTGGGGTAGGTGAGCAGTTCTTC
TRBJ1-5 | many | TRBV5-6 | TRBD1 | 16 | CASSLGAGGGNQPQHF | TGTGCCAGCAGCTTGGGGGCAGGGGGCGGTAATCAGCCCCAGCATTTT
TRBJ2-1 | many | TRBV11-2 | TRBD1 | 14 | CASSSNSGGNEQFF | TGTGCCAGCAGCTCAAATTCAGGGGGCAATGAGCAGTTCTTC
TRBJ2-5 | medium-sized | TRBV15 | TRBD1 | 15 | CATSRGAGGQETQYF | TGTGCCACCAGCAGAGGAGCAGGGGGCCAAGAGACCCAGTACTTC
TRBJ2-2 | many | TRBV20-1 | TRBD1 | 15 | CSARPGGRDTGELFF | TGCAGTGCCCGACCAGGGGGCAGGGACACCGGGGAGCTGTTTTTT
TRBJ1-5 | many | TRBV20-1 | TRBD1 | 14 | CSAADRVVDQPQHF | TGCAGTGCTGCTGACAGGGTGGTCGATCAGCCCCAGCATTTT
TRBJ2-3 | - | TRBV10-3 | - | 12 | CAMPNRTDTQYF | TGTGCCATGCCTAATCGTACAGATACGCAGTATTTT
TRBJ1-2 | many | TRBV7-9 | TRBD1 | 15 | CASSPRTGYNYGYTF | TGTGCCAGCAGCCCGAGGACAGGGTACAACTATGGCTACACCTTC
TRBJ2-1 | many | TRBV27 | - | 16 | CASSPSQDTIYNEQFF | TGTGCCAGCAGTCCGTCACAGGACACCATCTACAATGAGCAGTTCTTC
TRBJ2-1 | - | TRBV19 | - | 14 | CASSIVGSYNEQFF | TGTGCCAGTAGTATAGTAGGCAGCTACAATGAGCAGTTCTTC
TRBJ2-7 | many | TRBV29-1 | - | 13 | CSVALGQAYEQYF | TGCAGCGTTGCCCTAGGGCAGGCCTACGAGCAGTACTTC
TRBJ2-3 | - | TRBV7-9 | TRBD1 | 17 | CALSGPDRLLLTDTQYF | TGTGCCCTCTCTGGACCGGACAGGCTTCTACTCACAGATACGCAGTATTTT
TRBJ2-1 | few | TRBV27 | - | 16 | CASSPSWDSVVYEQFF | TGTGCCAGCAGTCCATCATGGGACTCCGTAGTGTATGAGCAGTTCTTC
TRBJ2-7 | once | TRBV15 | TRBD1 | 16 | CATSSDRERASYEQYF | TGTGCCACCAGCAGCGACAGGGAGCGAGCCTCCTACGAGCAGTACTTC
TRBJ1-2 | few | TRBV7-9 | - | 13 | CASSLVGGNGYTF | TGTGCCAGCAGCTTAGTCGGTGGGAATGGCTACACCTTC
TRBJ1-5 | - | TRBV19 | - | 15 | CASRGRTSHNQPQHF | TGTGCCAGTAGAGGCAGGACCTCTCACAATCAGCCCCAGCATTTT
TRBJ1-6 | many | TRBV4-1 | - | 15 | CASSQDWELSSPLHF | TGCGCCAGCAGCCAAGATTGGGAACTATCTTCACCCCTCCACTTT
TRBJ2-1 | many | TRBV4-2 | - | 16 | CASSQEVSSTYNEQFF | TGTGCCAGCAGCCAAGAGGTGTCTAGCACCTACAATGAGCAGTTCTTC
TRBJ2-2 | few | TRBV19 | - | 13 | CASSAGAGGELFF | TGTGCCAGTAGTGCAGGGGCCGGCGGGGAGCTGTTTTTT